A selection of T cell receptor beta chains follows, all from one sample in a study of shared clonotypes between healthy human individuals. The method was immunoSEQ multiplex PCR; TCRdb's version includes in-frame clones alone and lacks a portion of them. In the table there are approximately 510,000 clones, 79% of which are singletons. Sequenced: PBMCs. These receptors came from a woman between 40 and 55 years old in good health. Some clones in this sample may be carry-over from other donors' samples. The CDR3 runs from the conserved cysteine through the conserved F or W. D genes are given only for firm matches. Where a row states a size, it is once, few, many or the class of an expanded clone; other rows omit it.

V gene	clone size	J gene	D gene	CDR3 protein	CDR3 DNA
TRBV15	few	TRBJ2-2	-	CATNTGRVGTGELFF	TGTGCCACCAACACAGGGAGAGTGGGCACCGGGGAGCTGTTTTTT
TRBV4-1	-	TRBJ2-5	TRBD1	CASSHAGTGGFGETQYF	TGCGCCAGCAGCCACGCCGGGACAGGGGGCTTTGGGGAGACCCAGTACTTC
TRBV5-1	-	TRBJ2-4	-	CASSTPGAKNIQYF	TGCGCCAGCAGCACACCAGGGGCCAAAAACATTCAGTACTTC
TRBV4-1	-	TRBJ2-1	TRBD2	CASSQGRRLAGLFNEQFF	TGCGCCAGCAGCCAAGGAAGAAGGCTAGCGGGCCTATTCAATGAGCAGTTCTTC
TRBV27	-	TRBJ2-7	TRBD2	CASSEYSGSEQYF	TGTGCCAGCAGTGAGTATAGCGGGAGTGAGCAGTACTTC
TRBV4-2	-	TRBJ1-2	-	CASSQDGRPGRGYTF	TGTGCCAGCAGCCAAGATGGAAGGCCGGGACGGGGCTACACCTTC
TRBV2	-	TRBJ2-7	-	CASQDPRVHEQYF	TGTGCCAGCCAGGATCCGCGGGTCCACGAGCAGTACTTC
TRBV6-1	-	TRBJ2-3	TRBD2	CASSELSSGSGADTQYF	TGTGCCAGCAGTGAACTGTCTAGCGGGAGCGGGGCAGATACGCAGTATTTT
TRBV19	-	TRBJ2-1	TRBD2	CASSMNWLAGVLEQFF	TGTGCCAGTAGTATGAATTGGCTAGCGGGAGTTCTTGAGCAGTTCTTC
TRBV7-2	-	TRBJ2-2	TRBD1	CASSPQQGALTGELFF	TGTGCCAGCAGCCCCCAACAGGGGGCGCTTACCGGGGAGCTGTTTTTT
TRBV4-3	-	TRBJ1-1	-	CASSQVITDTEAFF	TGCGCCAGCAGCCAAGTCATCACAGACACTGAAGCTTTCTTT
TRBV14	-	TRBJ2-3	TRBD2	CASSPVAGASDTQYF	TGTGCCAGCAGCCCTGTAGCGGGAGCCTCAGATACGCAGTATTTT
TRBV7-9	-	TRBJ2-6	-	CATGYSGANVLTF	TGTGCCACCGGGTACTCTGGGGCCAACGTCCTGACTTTC
TRBV19	-	TRBJ1-2	-	CASSIDSAGAYGYTF	TGTGCCAGTAGTATAGATTCGGCAGGGGCCTATGGCTACACCTTC